This T cell receptor beta chain was captured by sequencing in a study of blood T cell repertoires in COVID-19. Study context: Some COVID-19 samples were acute and others convalescent; all came from the United States, Italy and Spain.

Living in under 30 US areas, the participants were between roughly 18 and 90 years of age. Methods used by the authors: Estimation of nucleated cell counts was performed using reference gene primer amplification. The protocol was immunoSEQ multiplex PCR, while the TCRdb copy is restricted to in-frame clones and leaves out a portion. The V and J calls and clone size are taken from that table; D and trimming were inferred from the DNA. The data hold 150,000 to 200,000 clones, with roughly 82% observed a single time. The length of the CDR3 is 14 residues. Germline CDR1 reads LGHNA; CDR2 reads YNFKEQ. The trim removed 0 bases at V and 6 bases at J, leaving 5 bases unmatched.

The sample comprised PBMCs or T cells enriched from blood (not recorded which). The rearrangement uses TRBV4-2 and TRBJ2-7; 7 nucleotides align to TRBD2. This sequence was found in a woman in her sixties with acute COVID-19. This chain's CDR3 is CASSQEGGDGEQYF. CDR3 DNA: TGTGCCAGCAGCCAAGAGGGGGGGGACGGCGAGCAGTACTTC.